These 5 T cell receptor beta chains originate from one sample sequenced in a study of cytomegalovirus exposure and HLA in healthy donors. Vbeta (60) and Jbeta (13) primers were used in the PCR. Clones were sequenced by immunoSEQ multiplex PCR, and TCRdb holds only the in-frame ones, with some missing. The data show under 200,000 clones, with about 71% seen just once and around 2.8% held by the top ten. The sample consisted of PBMCs. All receptors come from a woman aged 40 to 50 in good health and CMV-seropositive.

This chain joins TRBV18 and TRBJ1-1; 8 bases fit TRBD1. This CDR3 region has 14 residues. Unmatched junction bases numbered 5, after V lost 4 bases and J lost 4 bases. Germline-derived CDR1 and CDR2 are KGHSH and LQKENI. Here the CDR3 reads CASSRGQGSTEAFF. CDR3 DNA: TGTGCCAGCTCACGAGGACAGGGCTCCACTGAAGCTTTCTTT. The full variable domain, in which reference TRBV18 and TRBJ1-1 provide the parts outside the CDR3, is NAGVMQNPRHLVRRRGQEARLRCSPMKGHSHVYWYRQLPEEGLKFMVYLQKENIIDESGMPKERFSAEFPKEGPSILRIQQVVRGDSAAYFCASSRGQGSTEAFFGQGTRLTVV.

The chain uses TRBV18 and TRBJ2-5; D remains ambiguous. The germline CDR1 and CDR2 sequences are KGHSH and LQKENI. This CDR3 is 13 amino acids long. V gave up 3 bases and J gave up 5 bases, with 10 bases separating them. DNA for the CDR3: TGTGCCAGCTCACCCGCCTTTGAGGAGACCCAGTACTTC. Protein sequence: CASSPAFEETQYF.

The V gene is TRBV28, the J gene TRBJ2-2; the match to TRBD2 covers 11 bases. Trimming removed 4 bases from V and 5 bases from J; junction bases left unmatched: 12. CDR3 length equals 18 residues. Germline V gene sequence: CDR1 MDHEN, CDR2 SYDVKM. Written as DNA, the CDR3 is TGTGCCAGCAGTTCCGGGACTAGCGGCATCTCTTGGACCGGGGAGCTGTTTTTT. As protein: CASSSGTSGISWTGELFF.

Points on this clone: Distinct nucleotide sequences in the sample also encode this CDR3. This chain uses TRBV18 with TRBJ1-1; maybe TRBD1 (5 bases). The germline V and J ends were trimmed by 4 bases and 6 bases, with 15 bases remaining between them. This CDR3 is 14 amino acids long. Germline V lookup: CDR1 KGHSH, CDR2 LQKENI. The CDR3 DNA is TGTGCCAGCTCACGGGGCGGAGATTTCCCTGAAGCTTTCTTT. Encoded protein: CASSRGGDFPEAFF. Filled out from reference TRBV18 and TRBJ1-1, the complete variable domain reads NAGVMQNPRHLVRRRGQEARLRCSPMKGHSHVYWYRQLPEEGLKFMVYLQKENIIDESGMPKERFSAEFPKEGPSILRIQQVVRGDSAAYFCASSRGGDFPEAFFGQGTRLTVV.

V usage is TRBV19 and J usage is TRBJ1-1; 9 nucleotides agree with TRBD1. The junction had 10 bases not matched to a gene; V was cut back by 7 bases and J by 4 bases. The CDR3 spans 15 residues. Germline loops: CDR1 LNHDA, CDR2 SQIVND (reference sequence). The CDR3: CASTTGGQGSTEAFF. In nucleotides, the CDR3 is TGTGCCAGTACCACCGGGGGACAGGGATCCACTGAAGCTTTCTTT. Variable domain in full (rest from reference TRBV19 and TRBJ1-1): DGGITQSPKYLFRKEGQNVTLSCEQNLNHDAMYWYRQDPGQGLRLIYYSQIVNDFQKGDIAEGYSVSREKKESFPLTVTSAQKNPTAFYLCASTTGGQGSTEAFFGQGTRLTVV.